This T cell receptor beta chain derives from a study of shared clonotypes between healthy human individuals. The overall study: Donors were two women and a few men aged 18 to 49. Study-level findings and limits: Sorted-subset sequencing, rarefaction showed, was incomplete despite large depth.

The assay ran at deep level. Libraries were prepared by immunoSEQ multiplex PCR; TCRdb keeps only in-frame clonotypes and omits some of them. The table shows over 2 million clones, with less than 95% occurring only once. Donors included only healthy HIV-negative adults lacking recent acute infections or vaccinations. Germline values: CDR1 SGHVS, CDR2 FNYEAQ. Between the trimmed V and J ends, which lost 1 base and 4 bases, there was a span of 2 bases. CDR3 size: 13 residues. A note on this clone: Its specificity is not known.

The sequencing input was naive CD4+ T cells from PBMCs. The subset was: CD45RA+ positively selected. This receptor was obtained from a man aged 18 to 29 in good health. Some clones in this sample may be carry-over from other donors' samples. The chain couples TRBV7-6 to TRBJ2-6; D not resolved. The CDR3 DNA reads as TGTGCCAGCAGCTTAGGGGGGGCCAACGTCCTGACTTTC. Translated: CASSLGGANVLTF.